The next 5 T cell receptor beta chains were all read from a single sample in a study of OX40 agonist ivuxolimab in advanced cancers. Sequencing used immunoSEQ multiplex PCR; TCRdb keeps in-frame clones, though not all of them. This table holds roughly 70,000 clones, 85% found once. Sequencing was performed on CD4+ or CD8+ T cells sorted from blood, taken in a trial of the OX40 agonist ivuxolimab. The receptors here all came from an adult with an advanced solid tumor such as melanoma, head and neck, liver or kidney cancer.

The J gene is TRBJ1-2, the V gene TRBV28; TRBD1 aligns across 9 bases. CDR1 and CDR2 from the germline V gene are MDHEN and SYDVKM. This CDR3 has 15 residues. V lost 5 bases, J lost 4 bases, and 8 bases stayed unmatched. The CDR3 protein is CASSTTGQGVYGYTF. The DNA for the CDR3 is TGTGCCAGCAGTACCACGGGACAGGGTGTCTATGGCTACACCTTC.

The chain carries TRBV13 and TRBJ2-5; no clear D. Germline V lookup: CDR1 PRHDT, CDR2 FYEKMQ (reference sequence). Trimming pared 3 bases from V and 0 bases from J, leaving 11 bases between. This CDR3 contains 15 residues. CDR3 sequence (DNA): TGTGCCAGCAGCTTGTTGTCTACGGACCAAGAGACCCAGTACTTC. It specifies CASSLLSTDQETQYF.

CDR3 protein: CVRSLASPPQTQYF. CDR3 nucleotides: TGTGTCAGAAGCTTAGCTAGCCCCCCACAGACCCAGTACTTC. The chain combines TRBV7-5 with TRBJ2-5; TRBD2 is taken as the D call from the table, unchecked against the DNA. TRBV7-5 is flagged as a pseudogene. The CDR3 length is 14 residues.

The gene calls are TRBV19 and TRBJ2-2, with a possible D match to TRBD2 (5 bases). The CDR3 sequence is 13 residues long. Germline CDR1 LNHDA, CDR2 SQIVND (reference sequence). The ends were cut back, 5 bases at V and 5 bases at J, with 9 bases in the middle. The CDR3 bases are TGTGCCAGTAGTCGCAGGACTACCGGGGAGCTGTTTTTT. Encoded protein: CASSRRTTGELFF.

The chain couples TRBV2 to TRBJ1-5; 11 bases match TRBD1. This CDR3 spans 18 amino acids. Per the germline V gene, CDR1 is SNHLY and CDR2 is FYNNEI. Trimming removed 5 bases from V and 1 base from J; junction bases left unmatched: 10. CDR3 region: CASSWPGQGEKSNQPQHF. CDR3 in DNA: TGTGCCAGCAGTTGGCCGGGACAGGGGGAAAAGAGCAATCAGCCCCAGCATTTT.